One sample yielded the 3 T cell receptor beta chains listed below, sequenced in a study of CD8 T cell repertoires and HIV-1 epitope variants. The method was immunoSEQ multiplex PCR; TCRdb's version includes in-frame clones alone and lacks a portion of them. Among roughly 5,400 clones, roughly 60% were seen once, and the ten largest hold roughly 47%. Antigen specificity for these receptors is unknown. The material sequenced was cultured CD8+ T cells derived from PBMCs. All receptors come from a male donor with HIV.

The CDR3 coding sequence is TGTGCCAGCAGCGTAGGCCCGGACGGATCCTTCTCCTACGAGCAGTACTTC. The encoded protein is CASSVGPDGSFSYEQYF. V and J are TRBV9 and TRBJ2-7; D is ambiguous. Germline loops: CDR1 SGDLS, CDR2 YYNGEE. V was shortened by 0 bases and J by 0 bases, with 16 bases between the two germline ends. The length of the CDR3 is 17 residues.

This clone was seen only a few times. The rearrangement joins TRBV6-5 to TRBJ2-7; D gene uncertain. In germline, CDR1 is MNHEY, CDR2 SVGAGI. Trimming stripped 3 bases from V and 4 bases from J, with 13 bases between. The CDR3 consists of 14 residues. CDR3 nucleotide sequence: TGTGCCAGCAGTTATGCTCCGAACGGGTACGAGCAGTACTTC. This translates into CASSYAPNGYEQYF.

V and J are TRBV4-2 and TRBJ1-2; 12 nucleotides line up with TRBD1. Germline V gene data show CDR1 as LGHNA and CDR2 as YNFKEQ. This CDR3 comprises 18 residues. V gave up 0 bases and J gave up 8 bases; unmatched junction bases: 13. Here the CDR3 DNA reads TGTGCCAGCAGCCAAGATAATTACAGTCGGGACAGGGGGCGAGGCTACACCTTC. Amino acid sequence: CASSQDNYSRDRGRGYTF.